A selection of T cell receptor beta chains follows, all from one sample in a study of STAT5B mutations in CD4+ large granular lymphocyte leukemia. Produced via immunoSEQ multiplex PCR; TCRdb's table is partial and in-frame only. Among 20,000 to 25,000 clones listed, about 79% were seen once. Specimen: CD4+ T cells from blood buffy coats. These receptor sequences come from a human donor in good health. The CDR3 runs from the conserved cysteine through the conserved F or W. A D gene is named only where the DNA matches it firmly. Not all rows give a size; the values are once, few, many and, for expanded clones, a class.

CDR3 DNA	CDR3 protein	V gene	clone size	J gene	D gene
TGTGCCAGCAGCTTGGAGGTAGCGACGGTAGACGAGCAGTACTTC	CASSLEVATVDEQYF	TRBV5-4	-	TRBJ2-7	-
TGTGCCAGCAGCTCAACCCGGACAGGGGCTGGAAACACCATATATTTT	CASSSTRTGAGNTIYF	TRBV11-3	-	TRBJ1-3	TRBD1
TGTGCCAGCAGCCCCGGACAGGGAGTTTGGGAGACCCAGTACTTC	CASSPGQGVWETQYF	TRBV9	-	TRBJ2-5	TRBD1
TGTGCTATATCACAGGGGCCCTTCTACGAGCAGTACTTC	CAISQGPFYEQYF	TRBV19	few	TRBJ2-7	TRBD1
TGTGCCAGCTCACCGGGACTAGCGGACACCTACGAGCAGTACTTC	CASSPGLADTYEQYF	TRBV18	-	TRBJ2-7	TRBD2
TGTGCCAGCAGCGTACGACAGGGTGTAAATGGCTACACCTTC	CASSVRQGVNGYTF	TRBV5-6	-	TRBJ1-2	TRBD1
TGTGCCAGCAGTGAAGTTGGCGGATCCTACGAGCAGTACTTC	CASSEVGGSYEQYF	TRBV6-1	-	TRBJ2-7	-
TGTGCCAGCAGCGTCCGGGACAGGGCCAATGAGCAGTTCTTC	CASSVRDRANEQFF	TRBV7-9	-	TRBJ2-1	TRBD1
TGTGCCAGCCTCCTATCCCTCTCCAGTCAGCCCCAGCATTTT	CASLLSLSSQPQHF	TRBV28	few	TRBJ1-5	-
TGTGCCAGCAGCCTCGGACAGGGGAAAACCGGGGAGCTGTTTTTT	CASSLGQGKTGELFF	TRBV11-2	few	TRBJ2-2	TRBD1
TGTGCCAGCAGCCCCGGCGGACTAGCGGGCGGGGAGCTGTTTTTT	CASSPGGLAGGELFF	TRBV5-4	once	TRBJ2-2	TRBD2
TGTGCCAGCAGCCCACGGGGACAGGGGGCCTCCTACGAGCAGTACTTC	CASSPRGQGASYEQYF	TRBV9	once	TRBJ2-7	TRBD1
TGTGCCAGCAGCTTTGGGGGTCGGAGCACAGATACGCAGTATTTT	CASSFGGRSTDTQYF	TRBV5-4	-	TRBJ2-3	-
TGTGCCAGTATGTCTCCCAGCGGGAGGGTTGGCAATGAGCAGTTCTTC	CASMSPSGRVGNEQFF	TRBV19	-	TRBJ2-1	TRBD2
TGTGCCAGCAGTGCTCTAGCGGTAACGAACACCGGGGAGCTGTTTTTT	CASSALAVTNTGELFF	TRBV6-1	-	TRBJ2-2	TRBD2
TGTGCCAGCAGCTTAGGAGCCAGGGGTGGAACTGAAGCTTTCTTT	CASSLGARGGTEAFF	TRBV7-8	-	TRBJ1-1	-
TGTGCCAGCAGCCAAAGGGGAACCGGGGAGCTGTTTTTT	CASSQRGTGELFF	TRBV9	-	TRBJ2-2	-
TGTGCCAGTAGTGGCCGGACAGGGCCCTACGAGCAGTACTTC	CASSGRTGPYEQYF	TRBV19	-	TRBJ2-7	TRBD1
TGTGCCAGCAGGCCCGGGACTAGCGGTCTGGGGGAGCTGTTTTTT	CASRPGTSGLGELFF	TRBV2	-	TRBJ2-2	TRBD2
TGTGCCTGGAATACAGGGTTGGATGAAAAACTGTTTTTT	CAWNTGLDEKLFF	TRBV30	-	TRBJ1-4	-
TGCAGCGTTGCCAACTCAGTCAATCTCTACGAGCAGTACTTC	CSVANSVNLYEQYF	TRBV29-1	-	TRBJ2-7	-
TGTGCCTGGAGTAGGGCTAGCGGAACGCGGGATGAGCAGTTCTTC	CAWSRASGTRDEQFF	TRBV30	-	TRBJ2-1	TRBD2